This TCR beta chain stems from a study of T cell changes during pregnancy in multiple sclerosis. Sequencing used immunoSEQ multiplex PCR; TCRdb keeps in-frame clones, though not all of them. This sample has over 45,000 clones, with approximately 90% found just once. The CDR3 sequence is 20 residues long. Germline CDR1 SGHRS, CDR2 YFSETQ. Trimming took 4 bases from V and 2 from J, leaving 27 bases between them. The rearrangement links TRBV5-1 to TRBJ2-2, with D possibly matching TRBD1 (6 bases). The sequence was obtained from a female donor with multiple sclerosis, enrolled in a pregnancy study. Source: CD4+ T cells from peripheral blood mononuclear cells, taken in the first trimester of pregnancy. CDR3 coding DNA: TGCGCCAGCAGCCTAAACCGGGACAAAGGACTCTCGGCCAACACCGGGGAGCTGTTTTTT. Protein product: CASSLNRDKGLSANTGELFF.